A single sample gave rise to the 25 T cell receptor beta chains below, sequenced in a study of Graves' ophthalmopathy and Graves' hyperthyroidism. Using RNA transcripts, the TCR beta CDR3 regions were amplified. RT-PCR in the first round used HTBI primers; a second-round multiplex PCR followed. TCRdb fed the multiplex PCR reads into MiXCR, producing one record per CDR3 protein. Of 150,000 to 200,000 distinct CDR3 sequences listed, 39% are singletons. The sequenced material came from peripheral blood. These receptors were obtained from a young man with Graves' ophthalmopathy.

Here the CDR3 reads CASSSPGGWNTGELFF. CDR3 nucleotide sequence: TGTGCCAGCAGTTCCCCTGGAGGATGGAACACCGGGGAGCTGTTTTTT. V usage is TRBV6-2 or TRBV6-3 and J usage is TRBJ2-2, with D maybe TRBD2 (5 bases). Germline V gene lookup returns CDR1 MNHEY and CDR2 SVGEGT. Deletions cut 4 bases from V and 1 base from J, with 13 bases between. CDR3 length equals 16 residues.

This clonotype was counted many times. The V call is TRBV29-1, the J call TRBJ2-7, with D possibly TRBD1 on 6 matching bases. This CDR3 is 13 amino acids long. Trimming cost V 5 bases and J 5 bases, with 16 bases left between them. CDR1 and CDR2 from the germline V gene are SQVTM and ANQGSEA. The CDR3 DNA sequence: TGCAGCGTTCTAACGGGACAAATCCACGAGCAGTACTTC. Amino acid sequence: CSVLTGQIHEQYF.

The rearrangement links TRBV6-1 to TRBJ1-1; D gene uncertain. This CDR3 has 15 residues. Germline V gene sequence: CDR1 MNHNS, CDR2 SASEGT. V lost 5 bases, J lost 0 bases, and 13 bases lay in between. DNA of the CDR3: TGTGCCAGCAGTCCCTTGGGAGACATGAACACTGAAGCTTTCTTT. Translation: CASSPLGDMNTEAFF.

The rearrangement uses TRBV28 and TRBJ1-1, with D unclear. Germline V gives CDR1 MDHEN, CDR2 SYDVKM. The V gene lost 6 bases and the J gene lost 1 base, with 9 bases spanning the gap. This CDR3 spans 13 amino acids. CDR3 sequence: CASRAGPNTEAFF. The CDR3 DNA follows: TGTGCCAGCAGGGCAGGACCGAACACTGAAGCTTTCTTT.

This clonotype was seen a single time. The chain links TRBV6-2 or TRBV6-3 to TRBJ2-2; D may be TRBD1 or TRBD2 (6 bases each). Germline V gives CDR1 MNHEY, CDR2 SVGEGT. V lost 5 bases, J lost 0 bases, and 10 bases lay in between. This CDR3 is 15 amino acids long. The DNA of the CDR3 is TGTGCCAGCAGTGGAGGGGGACCGAACACCGGGGAGCTGTTTTTT. It is translated as CASSGGGPNTGELFF.

This chain joins TRBV28 and TRBJ1-5, with D tentatively TRBD1 (5 bases). The CDR3 totals 16 residues. Per germline, CDR1 MDHEN and CDR2 SYDVKM. V lost 4 bases and J lost 0, with 13 bases in between. The CDR3 spells CASSYTPGNSNQPQHF. CDR3 DNA: TGTGCCAGCAGTTATACCCCAGGGAATAGCAATCAGCCCCAGCATTTT.

This rearrangement joins TRBV12-3 or TRBV12-4 to TRBJ2-5, with D perhaps TRBD1 (5 bases). V lost 0 bases and J lost 2, with 7 bases in between. The CDR3 loop spans 14 amino acids. CDR3 bases: TGTGCCAGCAGTTTAGCGTCAGGGCAAGAGACCCAGTACTTC. Translating gives CASSLASGQETQYF.

This clonotype was recorded many times. The V gene is TRBV6-5, the J gene TRBJ2-7; D is perhaps TRBD1 (5 bases). CDR1 and CDR2 from the germline V gene are MNHEY and SVGAGI. CDR3 length equals 12 residues. Trimming removed 6 bases from V and 4 bases from J, with 10 bases in between. CDR3 sequence reads: CASRQDSYEQYF. The CDR3 nucleotides read TGTGCCAGCAGACAAGACAGTTACGAGCAGTACTTC.

At least ten counts were recorded for this clonotype. The chain recombines TRBV12-3 or TRBV12-4 with TRBJ2-2; TRBD2 matches at 8 bases. The CDR3 has 15 residues. Unmatched junction bases numbered 12, after V lost 10 bases and J lost 5 bases. DNA of the CDR3: TGTGCCATCCCTCCTGGAGCGGGAGTAACCGGGGAGCTGTTTTTT. It encodes CAIPPGAGVTGELFF.

The rearrangement uses TRBV28 and TRBJ2-7; TRBD1 might be the D (5 bases). Germline V CDR1 and CDR2: MDHEN, SYDVKM. This CDR3 contains 13 residues. Trimming shortened V by 5 bases and J by 4 bases, and 12 bases separated the two germline ends. CDR3 sequence reads: CASSLRTQYEQYF. CDR3 bases: TGTGCCAGCAGTCTCAGGACACAATACGAGCAGTACTTC. The whole variable domain, filled in from reference TRBV28 and TRBJ2-7, reads DVKVTQSSRYLVKRTGEKVFLECVQDMDHENMFWYRQDPGLGLRLIYFSYDVKMKEKGDIPEGYSVSREKKERFSLILESASTNQTSMYLCASSLRTQYEQYFGPGTRLTVT.

This clonotype has more than one count but fewer than ten. V is TRBV27 and J is TRBJ1-2; tentative D call: TRBD1 (6 bases). V was shortened by 3 bases and J by 4 bases, with 18 bases between the two germline ends. Germline V gives CDR1 MNHEY, CDR2 SMNVEV (reference sequence). The CDR3 runs to 16 residues. The CDR3 nucleotides read TGTGCCAGCAGTTTCGGGACACTAGAGGGGAGCTATGGCTACACCTTC. Protein: CASSFGTLEGSYGYTF.

The V gene is TRBV7-3, the J gene TRBJ2-7, with 7 bases identical to TRBD2. Germline V CDR1 and CDR2: SGHTA, FQGTGA. The V and J ends lost 0 bases and 4 bases, in that order; junction bases with no gene match: 3. This CDR3 is built from 14 residues. The DNA for the CDR3 is TGTGCCAGCAGCTTAACTAGCGGGCATTACGAGCAGTACTTC. This encodes CASSLTSGHYEQYF.

This clonotype was seen many times. V gene TRBV6-2 or TRBV6-3 combines with J gene TRBJ1-1; possible D gene TRBD1, 6 bases. Germline-derived CDR1 and CDR2 are MNHEY and SVGEGT. Trimming left V 2 bases short and J 5 bases short, with 12 bases between. The CDR3 extends over 14 amino acids. CDR3 DNA sequence: TGTGCCAGCAGTTACCCCGGGGGGCGAACTGAAGCTTTCTTT. Its protein product is CASSYPGGRTEAFF.

This chain links TRBV6-4 with TRBJ1-6, with D perhaps matching TRBD1 (6 bases). Trimming cost V 9 bases and J 4 bases, with 16 bases left between them. CDR3 size: 15 residues. Germline V gene lookup returns CDR1 MRHNA and CDR2 SNTAGT. The CDR3, as DNA: TGTGCCAGTACACTTGGTAGGGGGTATAATTCACCCCTCCACTTT. It translates to CASTLGRGYNSPLHF.

The CDR3 protein is CASRASGGSSYEQYF. In DNA, the CDR3 is TGTGCCAGCAGGGCTAGCGGGGGCAGCTCCTACGAGCAGTACTTC. The V gene is TRBV6-1, the J gene TRBJ2-7; 10 bases are shared with TRBD2. After removal of 6 bases from V and 0 bases from J, the junction contained 5 bases not matched to a gene. Germline V lookup: CDR1 MNHNS, CDR2 SASEGT. The CDR3 length is 15 residues.

This clonotype was counted once. This sequence joins TRBV12-3 or TRBV12-4 and TRBJ2-5; weak D call: TRBD1 (5 bases). V lost 5 bases, J lost 1 base, and 11 bases lay in between. The CDR3 spans 14 residues. CDR3 amino acids: CASSPQGTQETQYF. The CDR3 bases are TGTGCCAGCAGTCCCCAGGGCACCCAAGAGACCCAGTACTTC.

This clonotype came up many times. V usage is TRBV12-3 or TRBV12-4 and J usage is TRBJ2-7; 7 nucleotides line up with TRBD2. Losses at the gene ends were 0 bases for V and 0 bases for J; bases not matched to a gene: 2. CDR3 length equals 15 residues. In DNA, the CDR3 is TGTGCCAGCAGTTTAGCGGGCGGGAGCTCCTACGAGCAGTACTTC. Its protein is CASSLAGGSSYEQYF.

This clonotype came up many times. This chain joins TRBV11-3 and TRBJ1-1, with D unresolved. V lost 3 bases to trimming and J lost 8 bases, with 13 bases between them. The CDR3 spans 13 residues. CDR1 and CDR2 (germline): SGHNT, YENEEA. The CDR3 is CASSLDGVGEAFF. The CDR3 DNA sequence: TGTGCCAGCAGCTTGGACGGAGTCGGGGAAGCTTTCTTT.

V usage is TRBV24-1 and J usage is TRBJ2-5; 7 bases align to TRBD2. CDR3 size: 16 residues. Germline V gene data show CDR1 as KGHDR and CDR2 as SFDVKD. V trimming: 4 bases; J trimming: 5 bases; junction bases outside the gene matches: 12. CDR3 sequence (DNA): TGTGCCACCAGTGAAACCTATCCCGGGGGGAGGGAGACCCAGTACTTC. It yields the protein CATSETYPGGRETQYF.

This clonotype was observed many times. This chain links TRBV12-3 or TRBV12-4 with TRBJ2-5; TRBD2 is a possible D gene (5 bases). The CDR3 sequence is 12 residues long. Trimming pared 2 bases from V and 6 bases from J, leaving 7 bases between. The CDR3 nucleotides read TGTGCCAGCAGTTTACCCGGGAAGACCCAGTACTTC. It codes for CASSLPGKTQYF.

The table lists this clonotype with a count of one. V gene TRBV9 combines with J gene TRBJ2-7, with D unclear. V lost 0 bases and J lost 7, with 8 bases in between. The CDR3 runs 12 residues. Per the germline V gene, CDR1 is SGDLS and CDR2 is YYNGEE. The CDR3 sequence is CASSVGVGEQYF. The CDR3 coding sequence is TGTGCCAGCAGCGTAGGGGTTGGGGAGCAGTACTTC.

This clonotype was recorded many times. The V call is TRBV6-5, the J call TRBJ2-7, with D unresolved. CDR3 size: 14 residues. CDR1 is MNHEY, CDR2 SVGAGI, per germline. V was trimmed by 8 bases and J by 2 bases, leaving 16 bases between them. The CDR3 sequence is CASRSGPGAYEQYF. The CDR3 DNA follows: TGTGCCAGCCGTTCCGGCCCTGGGGCCTACGAGCAGTACTTC.

Points on this clonotype: At one end the junction does not follow the germline gene, possibly because of a read error. The J gene is TRBJ2-2, the V gene TRBV12-3 or TRBV12-4; D ambiguous. The CDR3 has 13 residues. CDR3 DNA: TGTGCCAGCAGACCCCTTAGTTCCGGAGAGCTGTTTTTT. This sequence encodes CASRPLSSGELFF.

The chain carries TRBV29-1 and TRBJ1-5; TRBD1 might be the D (6 bases). This CDR3 spans 13 amino acids. CDR1 and CDR2 (germline): SQVTM, ANQGSEA. Trimming pared 8 bases from V and 0 bases from J, leaving 11 bases between. The CDR3 nucleotides read TGCAGCTCCCGACAGGATAGCAATCAGCCCCAGCATTTT. This gives the protein CSSRQDSNQPQHF.

This clonotype has a handful of counts. The V and J genes are TRBV7-3 and TRBJ2-5, with no clear D. The CDR3 has 13 residues. Per germline, CDR1 SGHTA and CDR2 FQGTGA. Trimming shortened V by 0 bases and J by 5 bases, and 7 bases separated the two germline ends. CDR3 in DNA: TGTGCCAGCAGCTTAACGCGGCGGGAGACCCAGTACTTC. It is translated as CASSLTRRETQYF. Based on the CDR3 plus reference TRBV7-3 and TRBJ2-5, the full variable domain is GAGVSQTPSNKVTEKGKYVELRCDPISGHTALYWYRQSLGQGPEFLIYFQGTGAADDSGLPNDRFFAVRPEGSVSTLKIQRTERGDSAVYLCASSLTRRETQYFGPGTRLLVL.